These 8 T cell receptor beta chains came from one sample sequenced in a study of CD8 T cells in Susac syndrome (dated by TCRdb to about 2019). Library construction relied on the immunoSEQ multiplex PCR assay. RNA was extracted using the RNeasy kit, and roughly 0.5 to 1 ug of the RNA was reverse transcribed with random hexamers. TCRdb reran the public reads through fastp at Q25 and MiXCR, keeping productive beta chains. Records with the same CDR3 protein are collapsed into one entry carrying the most frequent genes and DNA. This sample has about 200,000 distinct CDR3 sequences in its table, and roughly 94% of those were observed once. The top ten constitute 0.082% of the sample. The sequenced material came from CD4+ T cells from PBMCs. These receptors were collected from a human donor with multiple sclerosis.

The rearrangement joins TRBV29-1 to TRBJ2-1; 10 bases align to TRBD1. The CDR3 length is 13 residues. In germline, CDR1 is SQVTM, CDR2 ANQGSEA. Germline trimming cut 6 bases from V and 8 bases from J; bases unmatched to any gene: 7. The CDR3 sequence is CSVTGTGDHEQFF. CDR3 nucleotides: TGCAGCGTCACCGGGACAGGGGACCATGAGCAGTTCTTC.

CDR3 nucleotide sequence: TGTGCCAGTAGTATTGGGACAGCTAGCAATCAGCCCCAGCATTTT. Its translation is CASSIGTASNQPQHF. V is TRBV19 and J is TRBJ1-5; 7 bases align to TRBD1. The CDR3 has 15 residues. Germline V gives CDR1 LNHDA, CDR2 SQIVND (reference sequence). Trimming cost V 3 bases and J 0 bases; bases outside gene matches: 2.

The V gene is TRBV7-2, the J gene TRBJ2-5; the D gene is possibly TRBD1 (7 bases). The germline gives CDR1 SGHTA, CDR2 FQGNSA. The CDR3 has 15 amino acids. Trimming stripped 3 bases from V and 4 bases from J, with 15 bases between. CDR3 in DNA: TGTGCCAGCAGCTTGAGCAGGGGGGAAGGAGAGACCCAGTACTTC. As protein: CASSLSRGEGETQYF.

The chain couples TRBV5-1 to TRBJ1-2; D unresolved. Looked up from germline, CDR1 is SGHRS and CDR2 is YFSETQ. Deletions cut 1 base from V and 8 bases from J, with 15 bases between. The CDR3 spans 14 residues. CDR3 residues: CASSLNLGLMGYTF. The CDR3, as DNA: TGCGCCAGCAGCTTGAATCTAGGCCTGATGGGCTACACCTTC.

The chain joins TRBV7-2 to TRBJ2-1; 7 nucleotides align to TRBD2. This CDR3 has 14 amino acids. The V gene's germline CDR1 is SGHTA and CDR2 FQGNSA. Trimming took 3 bases from V and 3 from J; bases not matched to a gene: 2. Written as DNA, the CDR3 is TGTGCCAGCAGCTTGGGGGGGTTCTACAATGAGCAGTTCTTC. Its protein product is CASSLGGFYNEQFF.

The gene calls are TRBV12-3 or TRBV12-4 and TRBJ2-3, with no clear D. This CDR3 region has 13 residues. Trimming pared 0 bases from V and 7 bases from J, leaving 8 bases between. Written as DNA, the CDR3 is TGTGCCAGCAGTTTAGCGGCTCCTAATACGCAGTATTTT. As protein: CASSLAAPNTQYF.

A note on this clonotype: Germline and junction disagree at one end, which may indicate a read error. The J gene is TRBJ2-1, the V gene TRBV30; 7 bases are a match to TRBD2. The CDR3 sequence is 11 residues long. Looked up from germline, CDR1 is GTSNPN and CDR2 is SVGIG (reference sequence). CDR3 in amino acids: CAWSVSLAEIF. The CDR3 DNA sequence: TGTGCCTGGAGTGTCAGTCTAGCGGAGATCTTC. Using reference TRBV30 and TRBJ2-1 for the parts outside the CDR3, the full variable domain is SQTIHQWPATLVQPVGSPLSLECTVEGTSNPNLYWYRQAAGRGLQLLFYSVGIGQISSEVPQNLSASRPQDRQFILSSKKLLLSDSGFYLCAWSVSLAEIFGPGTRLTVL.

There are a few counts of this clonotype. The rearrangement joins TRBV12-3 or TRBV12-4 to TRBJ1-5; D gene unclear. This CDR3 is built from 13 residues. Between the trimmed V and J ends, which lost 9 bases and 4 bases, there was a span of 13 bases. The CDR3 DNA sequence: TGTGCCAGTAGTCCGGGCTTAAATCAGCCCCAGCATTTT. Residues: CASSPGLNQPQHF.